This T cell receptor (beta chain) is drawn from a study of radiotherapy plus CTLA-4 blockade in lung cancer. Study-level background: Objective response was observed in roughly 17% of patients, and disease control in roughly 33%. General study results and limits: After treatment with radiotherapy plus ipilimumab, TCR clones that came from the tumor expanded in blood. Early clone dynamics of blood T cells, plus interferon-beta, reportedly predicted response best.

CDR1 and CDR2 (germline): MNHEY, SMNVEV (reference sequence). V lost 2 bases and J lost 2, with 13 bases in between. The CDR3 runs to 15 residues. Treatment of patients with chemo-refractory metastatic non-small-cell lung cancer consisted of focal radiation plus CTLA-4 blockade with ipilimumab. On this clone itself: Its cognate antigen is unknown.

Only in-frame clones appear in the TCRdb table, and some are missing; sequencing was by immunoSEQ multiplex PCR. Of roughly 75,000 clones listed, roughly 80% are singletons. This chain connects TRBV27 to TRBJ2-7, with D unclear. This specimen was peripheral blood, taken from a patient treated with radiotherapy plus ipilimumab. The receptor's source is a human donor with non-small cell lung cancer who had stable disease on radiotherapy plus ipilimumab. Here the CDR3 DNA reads TGTGCCAGCAGTTTAAAAGCGCTGAGTACCTACGAGCAGTACTTC. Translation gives CASSLKALSTYEQYF.